Included here is one T cell receptor (beta chain) sequence, with context. Its cognate antigen has yet to be identified. There are no base qualities to consult, and no much larger clone falls within one base. Library preparation was by the immunoSEQ multiplex PCR assay. A mixture of 60 forward primers for TCR Vbeta segments and 13 reverse primers for TCR Jbeta segments was used in the multiplex PCR. A multiplex PCR assay on genomic DNA amplified the CDR3 region of rearranged TCR beta genes. On the Illumina HiSeq System, the amplified TCR beta libraries were sequenced as 87-base-pair reads. In the authors' own workflow: A later analysis counted about 80 million unique TCR beta chains across the 640 or so repertoires, and around 12 million of these chains were shared by at least two donors. Raw reads were error-corrected and collapsed into unique sequences by a nearest-neighbor algorithm in which closely related sequences were merged to remove PCR and sequencing errors. CDR3 sequences were aligned to IMGT reference sequences to assign V, D and J gene segments. Each retained sequence needed at least a six-nucleotide match to both a V gene segment and a J gene segment. Rearrangements were classified as productive when the CDR3 lacked stop codons and remained in frame with V and J, and all other rearrangements were classified as non-productive. CDR3 was defined by IMGT convention, running from the second conserved V-encoded cysteine to the conserved J-encoded phenylalanine. The earlier analysis of approximately 590 of the donors excluded any sequence lacking an unambiguous match to a single V gene segment. In an earlier analysis of 450 to 700 of the donors, V segments were called functional above 56.7% productive rearrangements and were called segregating when the between-donor standard deviation exceeded 5%. To diagnose cytomegalovirus status from the catalog of TCR beta chain sequences, a statistical classification framework was built. In a later analysis, V and J genes were assigned by comparing TCR nucleotide sequences against IMGT/GENE-DB human TR gene sequences. A later analysis assigned CDR3 sequences and most-parsimonious VDJ recombination scenarios with the TCRdist pipeline. In a later analysis, each TCR beta chain was defined by its CDR3 amino acid sequence together with its V-gene family, and reads without a unique V-gene family were excluded. A later analysis removed 592 highly shared, low-generation-probability nucleotide sequences to deal with suspected cross-contamination and a sequencing artifact. A later analysis calculated a clonal expansion index for each public chain from normalized within-repertoire ranks of inferred template counts. A later analysis computed generation probabilities with a VDJ recombination model fitted to out-of-frame rearrangements, and checked the results against IGoR. Hypergeometric tests were used in a later analysis to score TCR-TCR, TCR-HLA and TCR-CMV co-occurrence, with a repertoire-size bias correction applied to the TCR pairs. In a later analysis, false discovery rates were estimated by permuting HLA or CMV assignments 20 times. A later analysis grouped co-occurring TCRs with DBSCAN, adding TCRdist sequence similarity when clustering within HLA-allele-positive subsets. Repertoires with fewer than 30,000 or more than 120,000 public chains, plus five repertoires with anomalous nucleotide sharing, were excluded from co-occurrence clustering. TCRdb took this table from immuneACCESS and kept in-frame rearrangements with V and J called. Such tables lack part of the clones; where checked against another copy, unresolved V genes explain under half of the gap, and the rest is unexplained. From that table come the V and J calls and clone size; the DNA was used to work out D and trimming. The sample data list 96,000 or so clones, and 65% to 85% of these were observed just once. 2.5% to 3.5% of the sample is taken by the ten largest.

Here V drops 2 bases and J drops 2 bases, and the junction holds 2 bases not matched to any gene. The CDR3 holds 14 amino acids from the cysteine to the phenylalanine. Only CDR3 DNA remains: 42 bases, in frame from the first base. From the germline V gene, CDR1 is SGHTA and CDR2 is FQGNSA. The cohort consisted of approximately 690 healthy bone marrow donors. At the time of sampling, all cohort members were nominally healthy, though unrecorded immune exposures were likely present. The donor was CMV seropositive and belonged to the group of 250 to 300 seropositive cohort members. A peripheral blood sample was provided by each donor, and peripheral blood mononuclear cells were used for TCR beta sequencing. Genomic DNA extraction from the blood cell samples was performed with the Qiagen DNeasy Blood Extraction Kit. The sample comes from a study of cytomegalovirus exposure and HLA in healthy donors (dated by TCRdb to 2017 to 2019). Notes on the research overall: In an earlier analysis of under 750 of the donors, less than 350 Gb of sequence data and just under 120 million unique TCR beta sequences from about 179 million T cells were reported. An early release that covered approximately 600 HLA-typed donors contained approximately 300 gigabases of sequencing data and around 80 million unique TCR sequences. Of the roughly 400 genotyped donors, less than 90% were placed in the genetic ancestry cluster associated with self-reported Caucasian donors. The study aimed to test whether signatures of past pathogen exposure could be identified by cataloging public T cell receptors. The study used immunosequencing to profile the T cell repertoires of hundreds of subjects and linked those repertoires to cytomegalovirus serostatus. In addition to the first cohort of approximately 650 subjects, a separate validation cohort of some 120 different subjects was used. High-throughput TCR immunosequencing, statistical association of individual TCRs with disease status, and machine learning were combined to predict cytomegalovirus infection status. To study patterns of TCR occurrence, a later analysis re-analyzed previously published TCR beta repertoires from 666 donors and added high-resolution HLA genotyping. Rather than using new phenotypic data, the later analysis identified candidate immune exposures from TCR beta sequences and from how often those sequences occurred across donors. An earlier analysis of about 620 of the donors applied high-throughput TCR beta sequencing to assess whether each TCR beta V gene segment acted as functional or pseudogenic. Donor age, sex, ethnicity and CMV serostatus were collected together with the repertoire data. Genome-wide SNP genotypes for about three fifths of the 666 donors were used in a later genetic analysis, which treated that subset as a discovery cohort. Every repertoire in the discovery cohort had been generated on one and the same sequencing platform. HLA typing covered class I and class II loci at four-digit resolution. Typing coverage varied by locus: roughly 629-640 donors for A, B, C, DRB1 and DQB1; around 560 for DQA1; 606 for DPA1; 450 to 480 for DPB1. Roughly five DR-DQ haplotypes were treated as single units for association and clustering because of strong linkage in the cohort. On average, roughly 250,000 unique TCR beta nucleotide sequences were sequenced per donor among 398 genotyped donors of the cohort, with around 19% of those sequences being non-productive.

What the study reported, not specific to this receptor: A few of the identified cytomegalovirus-associated TCR beta chains were confirmed in vitro to be specific for cytomegalovirus antigens. While some public TCRs were present in many individuals, most TCR sequences turned up only very rarely across donors. A later analysis reported that several top co-occurrence clusters appeared linked to parvovirus B19, influenza, CMV and Epstein-Barr virus. This cohort had only TCR beta chains sequenced, and the lack of alpha or paired-chain data limited which features could be detected. The sequencing pipeline was judged likely to have produced a cluster of highly shared sequence variants as a technical artifact. The 87-base-pair reads could not distinguish some IMGT-functional V segments, including TRBV6-2 and TRBV6-3, so those segments were excluded. For the cohort, immune exposure information was limited to CMV serostatus. Correlated functional status among segregating V segments might reflect linkage disequilibrium, but an unknown experimental factor could not be ruled out. V-gene and J-gene trimming of TCR beta chains was associated with a missense DCLRE1C variant in a later genetic analysis, and the association was replicated in an independent cohort. In an earlier analysis of several hundred of the donors, most TCR beta V segments were observed in productive rearrangements about 90% or about 30% of the time, broadly matching IMGT annotations. In a later genetic analysis, fewer N-insertions in productive TCRs were reported among donors in an Asian-associated ancestry cluster than the roughly 700-donor mean. A further reported finding was that TCR beta sequences accurately predicted the HLA-A and HLA-B alleles for most subjects in the first cohort. Because some donors lacked HLA typing at each locus, the association tests relied only on the typed subset. When HLA alleles, especially DR and DQ, strongly co-occurred, TCR associations were difficult to assign to individual alleles. In a later analysis, HLA-associated TCR beta chains were found to be more clonally expanded and to have lower generation probabilities than equally common non-associated chains. Cytomegalovirus status was reported to be diagnosed by the classifier with high specificity and sensitivity in both the original and validation cohorts. Sequencing depth was assumed to be roughly uniform across donors in the presence/absence analyses, though that assumption may not hold. About 17 rarely observed V segments, including chromosome 9 orphons, were excluded from the earlier analysis of a few hundred of the donors because counts were too low. In a later analysis, the rate of TCR association differed among HLA loci, with DRB1 alleles having the most associated TCRs and HLA-C alleles having the fewest. Specific HLA alleles were associated with over 15,000 TCR beta sequences at a false discovery rate of 0.05 in a later analysis. The authors suggested that the approach could potentially be extended to other disease states and immunological phenotypes. A total of fewer than 200 TCR beta chains were listed by the study as associated with cytomegalovirus. According to a later analysis, most CMV-associated TCR beta chains appeared to be HLA-restricted, and the HLA associations seemed to be driven largely by CMV exposure.

The V and J segments used are TRBV7-2 and TRBJ1-2, and TRBD1 aligns with 7 junction nucleotides. The receptor was isolated from a female donor in good health and CMV-seropositive. The sample was PBMCs. CDR3 protein: CASSLYRGNYGYTF. The sequenced DNA: TGTGCCAGCAGCTTATACAGGGGCAACTATGGCTACACCTTC.